One and the same sample provided the 31 T cell receptor beta chains below, sequenced in a study of blood T cell repertoires in COVID-19. Clones were sequenced by immunoSEQ multiplex PCR, and TCRdb holds only the in-frame ones, with some missing. The sample holds about 82,000 clones, around four fifths seen once. The sequenced material came from peripheral blood. Receptor source: a man aged 60 to 75 with COVID-19, enrolled during active disease.

The chain links TRBV3-1 (or the pseudogene TRBV3-2) to TRBJ2-6; D not certain. This CDR3 spans 16 amino acids. Per germline, CDR1 LGHDT and CDR2 YNNKEL (reference sequence). Trimming cost V 3 bases and J 0 bases, with 9 bases left between them. CDR3 amino acids: CASSQVRSSGANVLTF. The CDR3 DNA follows: TGTGCCAGCAGCCAGGTCCGGAGCTCTGGGGCCAACGTCCTGACTTTC.

The genes are TRBV3-1 (or the pseudogene TRBV3-2) and TRBJ2-1; no clear D. Germline-derived CDR1 and CDR2 are LGHDT and YNNKEL (reference sequence). The CDR3 consists of 13 residues. The V end lost 4 bases, the J end lost 6 bases, and 10 bases lay between the germline ends. The DNA of the CDR3 is TGTGCCAGCAGCCTCCCAGATCGCAATGAGCAGTTCTTC. This gives the protein CASSLPDRNEQFF.

This chain uses TRBV9 with TRBJ2-3; 7 bases match TRBD1. V was clipped by 4 bases and J by 2 bases; unmatched bases: 7. The CDR3 has 15 amino acids. From germline, CDR1 is SGDLS and CDR2 YYNGEE. CDR3 in DNA: TGTGCCAGCAGCTATACCGGGACAGACACAGATACGCAGTATTTT. Its translation: CASSYTGTDTDTQYF.

About this clone itself: This is likely a read error, given that the CDR3 carries no conserved phenylalanine or tryptophan at its end. The chain links TRBV7-2 to TRBJ1-2, with 7 bases identical to TRBD1. Germline loops: CDR1 SGHTA, CDR2 FQGNSA. CDR3 size: 13 residues. The junction had 8 bases not matched to a gene; V was cut back by 5 bases and J by 8 bases. Here the CDR3 reads CASSPGTARGYTL. The CDR3 DNA reads as TGTGCCAGCAGCCCCGGGACAGCTCGAGGCTACACCCTC.

This clone was detected ten times or more. The V and J genes are TRBV4-1 and TRBJ2-2; 8 nucleotides match TRBD1. Germline V gene data show CDR1 as MGHRA and CDR2 as YSYEKL. This CDR3 is 16 amino acids long. V trimming: 1 base; J trimming: 5 bases; junction bases outside the gene matches: 6. This chain's CDR3 is CASSQVPRTGTGELFF. CDR3 DNA: TGCGCCAGCAGCCAAGTTCCCCGGACAGGGACCGGGGAGCTGTTTTTT.

This clone was recorded once. The CDR3 region has the DNA TGTGCCAGCAAATATAGCGGGGTTTACAATGAGCAGTTCTTC. Translating it yields CASKYSGVYNEQFF. This chain joins TRBV6-5 and TRBJ2-1, with 8 bases aligning to TRBD2. The CDR3 covers 14 residues. CDR1 and CDR2 (germline): MNHEY, SVGAGI. Trimming at V came to 7 bases and at J to 4 bases, leaving 6 bases not matched to a gene.

The sample holds a few counts of this clone. This specimen includes other DNA sequences encoding the same CDR3. The chain links TRBV27 to TRBJ1-6, with D possibly TRBD1 on 5 matching bases. The CDR3 consists of 13 residues. CDR1 is MNHEY and CDR2 is SMNVEV in the germline V gene (reference sequence). V was trimmed by 8 bases and J by 7 bases, leaving 12 bases between them. Here the CDR3 reads CASSWAGNSPLHF. In DNA, the CDR3 is TGTGCCAGCTCCTGGGCAGGGAATTCACCCCTCCACTTT.

This clone showed up just a few times. The gene calls are TRBV9 and TRBJ2-1; 7 nucleotides agree with TRBD1. The V gene end was trimmed by 4 bases and the J gene end by 3 bases; junction bases not matched to a gene: 10. CDR1 and CDR2 from the germline V gene are SGDLS and YYNGEE. The CDR3 consists of 16 residues. CDR3 DNA: TGTGCCAGCAGCCCGATGACCGGGACAGTCTACAATGAGCAGTTCTTC. Its translation is CASSPMTGTVYNEQFF.

The rearrangement links TRBV19 to TRBJ2-1; 7 nucleotides line up with TRBD1. V trimming: 6 bases; J trimming: 2 bases; junction bases outside the gene matches: 7. CDR1 is LNHDA, CDR2 SQIVND, per germline (reference sequence). The CDR3 runs 15 residues. CDR3 sequence: CASSMDRSAYNEQFF. CDR3 nucleotides: TGTGCCAGTAGCATGGACAGGAGTGCCTACAATGAGCAGTTCTTC.

V gene TRBV11-2 combines with J gene TRBJ2-7; 11 nucleotides align to TRBD2. Germline values: CDR1 SGHAT, CDR2 FQNNGV. V dropped 6 bases and J dropped 7; count of bases not matched to a gene: 8. This CDR3 contains 14 residues. The CDR3 loop is CASRSLAGVGEQYF. DNA for the CDR3: TGTGCCAGCAGGTCACTAGCGGGAGTGGGGGAGCAGTACTTC.

The chain carries TRBV5-8 and TRBJ2-7; the D is unclear. The CDR3 is 11 amino acids. Looked up from germline, CDR1 is SGHTS and CDR2 is YDEGEE. Trimming left V 6 bases short and J 6 bases short, with 10 bases between. CDR3 in amino acids: CASTRFGEQYF. The CDR3 bases are TGTGCCAGCACCCGGTTTGGCGAGCAGTACTTC.

V is TRBV6-5 and J is TRBJ2-1; TRBD2 aligns across 8 bases. The CDR3 extends over 14 amino acids. With V trimmed by 2 bases and J by 7 bases, 4 bases remained unmatched. Germline CDR1 is MNHEY and CDR2 is SVGAGI. The CDR3 is CASSYGGRWNEQFF. The CDR3 bases are TGTGCCAGCAGTTACGGCGGGAGGTGGAATGAGCAGTTCTTC.

The chain is built from TRBV19 and TRBJ1-3; 9 bases are a match to TRBD1. Trimming cost V 7 bases and J 0 bases; bases outside gene matches: 1. Germline values: CDR1 LNHDA, CDR2 SQIVND (reference sequence). The CDR3 contains 14 residues. Here the CDR3 DNA reads TGTGCCAGTAACAGGGGGCTCTCTGGAAACACCATATATTTT. This encodes CASNRGLSGNTIYF.

The rearrangement joins TRBV19 to TRBJ2-2, with TRBD1 as a possible D gene (5 bases). The length of the CDR3 is 14 residues. The V and J ends lost 4 bases and 4 bases respectively, with 10 bases between them. Looked up from germline, CDR1 is LNHDA and CDR2 is SQIVND (reference sequence). The CDR3 sequence: CASSTTAVTGELFF. CDR3 in DNA: TGTGCCAGTAGTACGACAGCTGTCACCGGGGAGCTGTTTTTT.

The rearrangement links TRBV29-1 to TRBJ2-1; TRBD1 matches at 9 bases. Germline V gene lookup returns CDR1 SQVTM and CDR2 ANQGSEA. This CDR3 has 11 residues. V lost 6 bases, J lost 7 bases, and 1 base stayed unmatched. CDR3 coding DNA: TGCAGCGTCGGACAGGGGAATGAGCAGTTCTTC. As protein: CSVGQGNEQFF.

This chain joins TRBV2 and TRBJ2-1; D is perhaps TRBD2 (5 bases). CDR1 and CDR2 (germline): SNHLY, FYNNEI. CDR3 length: 13 amino acids. Trimming stripped 3 bases from V and 12 bases from J, with 15 bases between. The CDR3 protein is CASSDDLAQAQFF. Here the CDR3 DNA reads TGTGCCAGCAGTGACGACCTAGCCCAGGCGCAGTTCTTC.

The chain recombines TRBV5-4 with TRBJ1-1, with 8 bases aligning to TRBD1. With V trimmed by 4 bases and J by 1 base, 6 bases remained unmatched. The CDR3 runs 15 residues. In germline, CDR1 is SGHNT, CDR2 YYREEE (reference sequence). The CDR3 DNA reads as TGTGCCAGCAGCCCCGCCGGGACAGGGAACACTGAAGCTTTCTTT. Translating gives CASSPAGTGNTEAFF.

The chain is built from TRBV2 and TRBJ2-2; tentative D call: TRBD2 (5 bases). This CDR3 comprises 15 residues. Germline loops: CDR1 SNHLY, CDR2 FYNNEI. V was shortened by 8 bases and J by 2 bases, with 15 bases between the two germline ends. CDR3 coding DNA: TGTGCCAGCCTGGACTTGATGTCTAACACCGGGGAGCTGTTTTTT. As protein: CASLDLMSNTGELFF.

The V and J genes are TRBV7-9 and TRBJ1-1, with unresolved D. The ends were cut back, 8 bases at V and 1 base at J, with 11 bases in the middle. Germline V gives CDR1 SEHNR, CDR2 FQNEAQ (reference sequence). The CDR3 has 13 residues. CDR3 protein: CASLGRGNTEAFF. In DNA, the CDR3 is TGTGCCAGCCTCGGAAGAGGGAACACTGAAGCTTTCTTT.

J is TRBJ2-2 and V is TRBV6-5, with 7 bases that match TRBD1. J gave up 5 bases and V 7 bases, and 10 bases lay outside the gene matches. Germline values: CDR1 MNHEY, CDR2 SVGAGI. The CDR3 sequence is 15 residues long. The CDR3 bases are TGTGCCAGCAAGTTCGGACAGGACTTTACCGGGGAGCTGTTTTTT. Residues: CASKFGQDFTGELFF.

CDR3 sequence (DNA): TGTGCCAGCAGCCCCCAGTCGGCGTCGGGAGTCGCCTACAATGAGCAGTTCTTC. Translating gives CASSPQSASGVAYNEQFF. The chain has TRBV7-8 and TRBJ2-1; D is perhaps TRBD2 (6 bases). Per the germline V gene, CDR1 is SGHVS and CDR2 is FQNEAQ. Deletions cut 5 bases from V and 2 bases from J, with 22 bases between. This CDR3 comprises 18 residues. Based on the CDR3 plus reference TRBV7-8 and TRBJ2-1, the full variable domain is GAGVSQSPRYKVAKRGQDVALRCDPISGHVSLFWYQQALGQGPEFLTYFQNEAQLDKSGLPSDRFFAERPEGSVSTLKIQRTQQEDSAVYLCASSPQSASGVAYNEQFFGPGTRLTVL.

The sample holds a few counts of this clone. V is TRBV7-3 and J is TRBJ1-1, with D maybe TRBD1 (5 bases). The germline CDR1 and CDR2 sequences are SGHTA and FQGTGA. V dropped 2 bases and J dropped 6 bases, with 13 bases sitting between them. CDR3 length: 14 amino acids. CDR3 sequence (DNA): TGTGCCAGCAGCTTAGGAGGGGTAGGCGCTGAAGCTTTCTTT. Translating gives CASSLGGVGAEAFF.

The gene calls are TRBV9 and TRBJ2-1; maybe TRBD2 (5 bases). CDR3 length equals 13 residues. Germline values: CDR1 SGDLS, CDR2 YYNGEE. V was cut by 2 bases and J by 4 bases, with 7 bases left in between. The DNA of the CDR3 is TGTGCCAGCAGCGTTAGCGAATACAATGAGCAGTTCTTC. Its translation is CASSVSEYNEQFF.

The chain employs TRBV2 and TRBJ2-5; TRBD2 aligns across 14 bases. V was clipped by 6 bases and J by 3 bases; unmatched bases: 6. Germline V gene data show CDR1 as SNHLY and CDR2 as FYNNEI. CDR3 size: 16 residues. The CDR3 loop reads CASSRGLAGGKETQYF. The CDR3 region has the DNA TGTGCCAGCAGCCGTGGACTAGCGGGGGGAAAAGAGACCCAGTACTTC. The whole variable domain, remainder taken from reference TRBV2 and TRBJ2-5, is EPEVTQTPSHQVTQMGQEVILRCVPISNHLYFYWYRQILGQKVEFLVSFYNNEISEKSEIFDDQFSVERPDGSNFTLKIRSTKLEDSAMYFCASSRGLAGGKETQYFGPGTRLLVL.

A single count supports this clone. The chain links TRBV19 to TRBJ2-7; tentatively, D is TRBD1 (7 bases). From germline, CDR1 is LNHDA and CDR2 SQIVND (reference sequence). V was clipped by 3 bases and J by 2 bases, with 11 bases between them. This CDR3 has 14 residues. The CDR3 loop is CASSIQGGTYEQYF. DNA for the CDR3: TGTGCCAGTAGTATTCAGGGGGGCACCTACGAGCAGTACTTC.

The rearrangement uses TRBV6-5 and TRBJ2-3; 8 bases map to TRBD1. V gave up 7 bases and J gave up 11 bases; unmatched junction bases: 17. The germline CDR1 and CDR2 sequences are MNHEY and SVGAGI. The CDR3 extends over 15 amino acids. In nucleotides, the CDR3 is TGTGCCAGCACCAAGAGGCAGGGGGCACAAGTGATGCAGTATTTT. Translating gives CASTKRQGAQVMQYF.

The CDR3 spells CASSPKGGTSGYTF. CDR3 coding DNA: TGTGCCAGCTCACCGAAAGGGGGTACGAGCGGCTACACCTTC. The rearrangement links TRBV18 to TRBJ1-2; D perhaps matches TRBD1 (6 bases). Deletions cut 3 bases from V and 8 bases from J, with 16 bases between. The germline V gene encodes CDR1 KGHSH and CDR2 LQKENI. This CDR3 has 14 amino acids.

The V and J genes are TRBV19 and TRBJ1-1, with a possible D match to TRBD1 (6 bases). The CDR3 contains 15 residues. V lost 5 bases to trimming and J lost 5 bases, with 18 bases between them. Germline CDR1 LNHDA, CDR2 SQIVND (reference sequence). Here the CDR3 DNA reads TGTGCCAGTAGTGACTCAGGGGCGGGTAGGACTGAAGCTTTCTTT. It yields the protein CASSDSGAGRTEAFF. Filled out from reference TRBV19 and TRBJ1-1, the complete variable domain reads DGGITQSPKYLFRKEGQNVTLSCEQNLNHDAMYWYRQDPGQGLRLIYYSQIVNDFQKGDIAEGYSVSREKKESFPLTVTSAQKNPTAFYLCASSDSGAGRTEAFFGQGTRLTVV.

The V call is TRBV30, the J call TRBJ1-5, with TRBD1 as a possible D gene (6 bases). V was clipped by 2 bases and J by 4 bases, with 15 bases between them. The CDR3 is made up of 15 amino acids. Germline loops: CDR1 GTSNPN, CDR2 SVGIG (reference sequence). CDR3 sequence: CAWSQTGTWNQPQHF. DNA for the CDR3: TGTGCCTGGAGTCAGACCGGGACATGGAATCAGCCCCAGCATTTT.

The chain joins TRBV29-1 to TRBJ2-1; D unclear. Trimming stripped 1 base from V and 10 bases from J, with 8 bases between. The CDR3 consists of 11 residues. The germline CDR1 and CDR2 sequences are SQVTM and ANQGSEA. CDR3 region: CSVEGSQEQFF. The CDR3 DNA reads TGCAGCGTTGAAGGTAGCCAAGAGCAGTTCTTC.

V gene TRBV7-2 combines with J gene TRBJ2-3, with TRBD2 matching over 7 bases. J was trimmed by 1 base and V by 5 bases; bases with no gene match: 6. This CDR3 is 15 amino acids long. CDR1 is SGHTA, CDR2 FQGNSA, per germline. The CDR3 DNA reads as TGTGCCAGCAGCCTCCAGCGGGGCCGCACAGATACGCAGTATTTT. It specifies CASSLQRGRTDTQYF.